A single sample gave rise to the 16 T cell receptor beta chains below, sequenced in a study of a mutant IDH1 vaccine in newly diagnosed glioma. No antigen has been assigned to these receptors. Time point given: week 47, end of study. One vaccine dose held 300 ug of mutant IDH1 20-mer peptide and came with topical imiquimod. TCRdb's copy holds only in-frame clones and misses some; the assay was immunoSEQ multiplex PCR. Of about 50,000 clones listed, roughly 84% are singletons. The sample was PBMCs, taken from a glioma patient whose treatment included an IDH1 peptide vaccine. These receptors originate from a woman aged 25 to 39 with glioma. Some clones in this sample may be carry-over from other donors' samples.

The J gene is TRBJ2-7, the V gene TRBV19; the match to TRBD1 covers 7 bases. The CDR3 spans 15 residues. Trimming cost V 1 base and J 0 bases; bases outside gene matches: 3. CDR1 and CDR2 from the germline V gene are LNHDA and SQIVND (reference sequence). The chain's CDR3 is CASSIGGTVSYEQYF. The CDR3 nucleotides are TGTGCCAGTAGTATAGGGGGGACAGTCTCCTACGAGCAGTACTTC. The entire variable domain, with the rest obtained from reference TRBV19 and TRBJ2-7, is as follows: DGGITQSPKYLFRKEGQNVTLSCEQNLNHDAMYWYRQDPGQGLRLIYYSQIVNDFQKGDIAEGYSVSREKKESFPLTVTSAQKNPTAFYLCASSIGGTVSYEQYFGPGTRLTVT.

The chain joins TRBV7-8 to TRBJ2-2; 13 bases agree with TRBD2. Germline V gene sequence: CDR1 SGHVS, CDR2 FQNEAQ. The trim removed 5 bases at V and 4 bases at J, leaving 16 bases unmatched. The CDR3 has 20 residues. CDR3 nucleotide sequence: TGTGCCAGCAGCCCCGGACTGAAACTAGCGGGAGGGAGGGGCACCGGGGAGCTGTTTTTT. Its translation: CASSPGLKLAGGRGTGELFF.

This clone was picked up a small number of times. The V call is TRBV6-1, the J call TRBJ1-5; a possible D gene is TRBD1 (6 bases). The germline V and J ends were trimmed by 6 bases and 3 bases, with 15 bases remaining between them. This CDR3 comprises 15 residues. CDR1 MNHNS and CDR2 SASEGT come from the germline V gene. CDR3 DNA sequence: TGTGCCAGCAGGAACGTCGGACAGATCAATCAGCCCCAGCATTTT. As protein: CASRNVGQINQPQHF.

J is TRBJ2-6 and V is TRBV27; D not certain. Germline V gene sequence: CDR1 MNHEY, CDR2 SMNVEV (reference sequence). CDR3 length: 15 residues. The V end lost 0 bases, the J end lost 4 bases, and 7 bases lay between the germline ends. The CDR3 coding sequence is TGTGCCAGCAGTTTATCGCGGCGGGGGGCCAACGTCCTGACTTTC. As protein: CASSLSRRGANVLTF.

This clone has a handful of counts. The V gene is TRBV10-2, the J gene TRBJ1-4, with 10 bases fitting TRBD1. With 2 bases clipped from V and 6 bases from J, the junction kept 3 bases outside the gene matches. The CDR3 covers 15 residues. CDR1 and CDR2 (germline): WSHSY, SAAADI. The CDR3 here is CASSERTGGHEKLFF. Written as DNA, the CDR3 is TGCGCCAGCAGTGAGAGGACAGGGGGGCATGAAAAACTGTTTTTT.

The chain uses TRBV7-9 and TRBJ1-1; unclear D gene. This CDR3 contains 13 residues. Per germline, CDR1 SEHNR and CDR2 FQNEAQ (reference sequence). Trimming removed 5 bases at V and 1 base at J, with 8 bases between. Here the CDR3 reads CASSPWANTEAFF. CDR3 coding DNA: TGTGCCAGCAGCCCTTGGGCGAACACTGAAGCTTTCTTT.

This rearrangement joins TRBV30 to TRBJ1-2; a possible D gene is TRBD1 (5 bases). V lost 2 bases and J lost 4, with 14 bases in between. The CDR3 runs to 14 residues. Looked up from germline, CDR1 is GTSNPN and CDR2 is SVGIG (reference sequence). Written as DNA, the CDR3 is TGTGCCTGGAGTCCTAGGGGTCAGGGCTATGGCTACACCTTC. Its translation: CAWSPRGQGYGYTF.

The chain couples TRBV18 to TRBJ1-1, with 7 positions matching TRBD1. V was clipped by 3 bases and J by 3 bases; unmatched bases: 1. The CDR3 spans 13 residues. Per the germline V gene, CDR1 is KGHSH and CDR2 is LQKENI. The CDR3 protein is CASSPQGDTEAFF. The CDR3 nucleotides are TGTGCCAGCTCACCCCAGGGGGACACTGAAGCTTTCTTT.

The chain combines TRBV10-2 with TRBJ1-5; D gene uncertain. Trimming left V 8 bases short and J 3 bases short, with 14 bases between. Germline V gene data show CDR1 as WSHSY and CDR2 as SAAADI. The CDR3 is 14 residues long. CDR3 region: CASADGRSNQPQHF. The CDR3 nucleotides read TGCGCCAGCGCCGACGGGAGGTCCAATCAGCCCCAGCATTTT.

The gene calls are TRBV5-5 and TRBJ1-2; no clear D gene. There are 14 residues in the CDR3. The germline V gene has CDR1 SGHKS and CDR2 YYEKEE (reference sequence). V dropped 3 bases and J dropped 8 bases, with 17 bases sitting between them. CDR3 amino acids: CASSSSFFEGGYTF. The CDR3 nucleotides read TGTGCCAGCAGCTCCTCTTTTTTTGAGGGAGGCTACACCTTC.

The chain combines TRBV6-1 with TRBJ2-7; the match to TRBD2 covers 8 bases. Germline V gene data show CDR1 as MNHNS and CDR2 as SASEGT. The CDR3 is 14 residues long. Trimming removed 6 bases from V and 6 bases from J; junction bases left unmatched: 10. CDR3 nucleotides: TGTGCCAGCAGATCCCCGGGACTAGTCATCGAGCAGTACTTC. Its protein is CASRSPGLVIEQYF.

The chain links TRBV30 to TRBJ2-1, with TRBD2 matching over 9 bases. The germline gives CDR1 GTSNPN, CDR2 SVGIG (reference sequence). This CDR3 contains 13 residues. The CDR3 DNA is TGTGCAGGGGTAGCGGGAGATGCGCATGAGCAGTTCTTC. Protein sequence: CAGVAGDAHEQFF.

V gene TRBV6-1 combines with J gene TRBJ1-1, with 12 bases that match TRBD1. J was trimmed by 11 bases and V by 2 bases; bases with no gene match: 6. Per the germline V gene, CDR1 is MNHNS and CDR2 is SASEGT. This CDR3 contains 14 residues. CDR3 residues: CASSEWGQGAHAFF. The CDR3 DNA sequence: TGTGCCAGCAGTGAATGGGGACAGGGGGCGCACGCTTTCTTT.

The rearrangement links TRBV9 to TRBJ2-7; 7 bases map to TRBD2. Germline-derived CDR1 and CDR2 are SGDLS and YYNGEE. V dropped 2 bases and J dropped 7; count of bases not matched to a gene: 12. The CDR3 runs 15 residues. CDR3: CASSVEGGPVREQYF. The CDR3 DNA reads as TGTGCCAGCAGCGTGGAGGGAGGGCCGGTGCGGGAGCAGTACTTC.

The chain uses TRBV30 and TRBJ2-3, with 10 nucleotides matching TRBD2. The CDR3 length is 14 residues. V shed 5 bases, J shed 4 bases, and the junction held 6 bases outside the gene matches. CDR1 and CDR2 from the germline V gene are GTSNPN and SVGIG (reference sequence). This CDR3 is CAWGLAGVADTQYF. DNA of the CDR3: TGTGCCTGGGGTCTAGCGGGAGTGGCAGATACGCAGTATTTT.

In its sample, this clone was seen a few times. V gene TRBV10-1 combines with J gene TRBJ1-3, with D unresolved. CDR3 length: 13 residues. Deletions cut 10 bases from V and 0 bases from J, with 10 bases between. Germline CDR1 WNHNN, CDR2 SYGVQD (reference sequence). CDR3 DNA sequence: TGCGCCACCACCGGGGACTCTGGAAACACCATATATTTT. Protein: CATTGDSGNTIYF.